Each of the 17 T cell receptor beta chains below was sequenced from the same sample in a study of control samples from healthy donors and cancer patients (dated by TCRdb to 2020 to 2021). The method behind the library was the immunoSEQ multiplex PCR assay. TCRdb's version of the immuneACCESS table is confined to in-frame rearrangements and falls short of the full clone set. An unresolved V gene accounts for under half of the shortfall where checked; the remainder is of unknown origin. The sample table lists about 54,000 clones, around 97% of them with a count of one. Around 2% of the sample is held by the ten biggest clonotypes. The sample consisted of blood. The receptors shown here come from a woman aged 30 to 39 in good health.

The chain combines TRBV27 with TRBJ2-3; TRBD1 matches at 7 bases. Germline V gene sequence: CDR1 MNHEY, CDR2 SMNVEV (reference sequence). CDR3 size: 17 residues. With V trimmed by 4 bases and J by 2 bases, 12 bases remained unmatched. The CDR3 region is CASSYSEGTVHTDTQYF. CDR3 bases: TGTGCCAGCAGTTACTCAGAGGGGACAGTACACACAGATACGCAGTATTTT.

A note on this clone: Other nucleotide sequences in the sample specify the same CDR3. V and J are TRBV12-3 or TRBV12-4 and TRBJ2-1; no firm D call. Trimming cost V 6 bases and J 5 bases, with 2 bases left between them. The CDR3 has 10 amino acids. CDR3 region: CASSNNEQFF. The CDR3 region has the DNA TGTGCCAGCAGCAACAATGAGCAGTTCTTC.

The chain has TRBV10-1 and TRBJ2-1, with TRBD1 identical over 12 bases. This CDR3 spans 15 amino acids. Germline CDR1 and CDR2: WNHNN and SYGVQD (reference sequence). The junction had 9 bases not matched to a gene; V was cut back by 6 bases and J by 9 bases. The CDR3 loop is CASRDRDRGRGEQFF. The CDR3 DNA follows: TGCGCCAGCAGGGACCGGGACAGGGGGCGCGGTGAGCAGTTCTTC.

This chain links TRBV28 with TRBJ2-7, with a tentative D call TRBD2 (5 bases). Per the germline V gene, CDR1 is MDHEN and CDR2 is SYDVKM. CDR3 length equals 13 residues. Trimming pared 6 bases from V and 3 bases from J, leaving 12 bases between. For the CDR3, the DNA is TGTGCCAGCAGACCAGCGGAAAACTACGAGCAGTACTTC. This sequence encodes CASRPAENYEQYF. Full variable domain (missing parts from reference TRBV28 and TRBJ2-7): DVKVTQSSRYLVKRTGEKVFLECVQDMDHENMFWYRQDPGLGLRLIYFSYDVKMKEKGDIPEGYSVSREKKERFSLILESASTNQTSMYLCASRPAENYEQYFGPGTRLTVT.

On this clone: Within the sample, other DNA sequences also encode this same CDR3. The V and J genes are TRBV7-9 and TRBJ2-1; 11 bases are shared with TRBD2. The CDR3 length is 15 residues. V shed 1 base and J 8 bases; nucleotides not matched to a gene: 4. Per germline, CDR1 SEHNR and CDR2 FQNEAQ (reference sequence). The CDR3 spells CASSLGSGRADEQFF. CDR3 DNA sequence: TGTGCCAGCAGCTTAGGTAGCGGGAGGGCCGATGAGCAGTTCTTC. The full variable domain, its missing parts supplied by reference TRBV7-9 and TRBJ2-1, is DTGVSQNPRHKITKRGQNVTFRCDPISEHNRLYWYRQTLGQGPEFLTYFQNEAQLEKSRLLSDRFSAERPKGSFSTLEIQRTEQGDSAMYLCASSLGSGRADEQFFGPGTRLTVL.

The table lists this clone with a count of one. The chain has TRBV29-1 and TRBJ2-1, with TRBD1 as a possible D gene (5 bases). CDR1 SQVTM and CDR2 ANQGSEA come from the germline V gene. The CDR3 runs to 14 residues. V gave up 5 bases and J gave up 5 bases, with 16 bases separating them. CDR3 residues: CSVSTVSFDNEQFF. Here the CDR3 DNA reads TGCAGCGTTTCGACAGTTTCTTTCGACAATGAGCAGTTCTTC.

The chain carries TRBV28 and TRBJ1-1; the D gene is possibly TRBD1 (5 bases). V lost 6 bases and J lost 6, with 17 bases in between. Germline loops: CDR1 MDHEN, CDR2 SYDVKM. The CDR3 runs to 14 residues. The CDR3 sequence: CASSRRGPSSEAFF. CDR3 nucleotides: TGTGCCAGCAGCCGAAGGGGCCCCTCCTCTGAAGCTTTCTTT.

The chain employs TRBV28 and TRBJ2-3, with D perhaps TRBD2 (5 bases). Germline CDR1 MDHEN, CDR2 SYDVKM. V gave up 2 bases and J gave up 10 bases, with 16 bases separating them. There are 14 residues in the CDR3. CDR3 protein: CASSLDYFSLSQYF. The CDR3 coding sequence is TGTGCCAGCAGTTTAGACTATTTTTCCCTCTCGCAGTATTTT.

Only one count was recorded for this clone. The chain has TRBV6-5 and TRBJ2-7; 9 nucleotides line up with TRBD1. CDR1 is MNHEY, CDR2 SVGAGI, per germline. The CDR3 has 15 amino acids. Trimming removed 2 bases from V and 3 bases from J; junction bases left unmatched: 5. The CDR3 region has the DNA TGTGCCAGCAGTTACACGGGACAGGGAGGCTACGAGCAGTACTTC. Its translation: CASSYTGQGGYEQYF.

This clone was seen once. The chain joins TRBV2 to TRBJ2-1; tentative D call: TRBD1 (6 bases). The ends were cut back, 6 bases at V and 1 base at J, with 13 bases in the middle. This CDR3 has 15 residues. The germline V gene encodes CDR1 SNHLY and CDR2 FYNNEI. CDR3 region: CASSRGTPSYNEQFF. The CDR3, as DNA: TGTGCCAGCAGCAGGGGTACCCCTTCCTACAATGAGCAGTTCTTC.

DNA for the CDR3: TGTGCCTGGAGTGTACCCCGGGCAAAAATTGCCGGGGAGCTGTTTTTT. It translates to CAWSVPRAKIAGELFF. V usage is TRBV30 and J usage is TRBJ2-2; D not resolved. The V end lost 0 bases, the J end lost 6 bases, and 17 bases lay between the germline ends. The CDR3 length is 16 residues. Per germline, CDR1 GTSNPN and CDR2 SVGIG (reference sequence).

J is TRBJ2-2 and V is TRBV2, with D possibly TRBD1 on 5 matching bases. Germline lookup yields CDR1 SNHLY and CDR2 FYNNEI. V was clipped by 2 bases and J by 5 bases, with 15 bases between them. This CDR3 comprises 16 residues. The CDR3 loop reads CASSENQPGLTGELFF. CDR3 DNA sequence: TGTGCCAGCAGTGAAAATCAGCCAGGGCTAACCGGGGAGCTGTTTTTT.

The V call is TRBV7-2, the J call TRBJ2-3; D remains unclear. CDR3 length: 13 amino acids. V was trimmed by 4 bases and J by 2 bases, leaving 7 bases between them. Germline CDR1 and CDR2: SGHTA and FQGNSA. The CDR3 loop reads CASSSGITDTQYF. The CDR3 region has the DNA TGTGCCAGCAGCTCAGGAATCACAGATACGCAGTATTTT.

This chain connects TRBV10-3 to TRBJ2-7; 9 bases match TRBD1. V lost 3 bases to trimming and J lost 4 bases; unmatched junction nucleotides: 7. This CDR3 has 15 amino acids. CDR1 is ENHRY, CDR2 SYGVKD, per germline. In DNA form, the CDR3 reads TGTGCCATCAGTGAACACCGGGACAGGGTGTACGAGCAGTACTTC. Translated, it gives CAISEHRDRVYEQYF.

This chain links TRBV5-1 with TRBJ2-5; 8 nucleotides agree with TRBD1. The germline CDR1 and CDR2 sequences are SGHRS and YFSETQ. Losses at the gene ends were 4 bases for V and 1 base for J; bases not matched to a gene: 3. The CDR3 sequence is 14 residues long. The CDR3, as DNA: TGCGCCAGCAGCCCGACAGGGGTCCAAGAGACCCAGTACTTC. Protein sequence: CASSPTGVQETQYF.

The V and J genes are TRBV4-1 and TRBJ2-7; TRBD1 aligns across 10 bases. The CDR3 has 13 amino acids. Trimming at V came to 5 bases and at J to 4 bases, leaving 2 bases not matched to a gene. Per the germline V gene, CDR1 is MGHRA and CDR2 is YSYEKL. The CDR3 sequence is CASSWDRGYEQYF. CDR3 sequence (DNA): TGCGCCAGCAGCTGGGACAGGGGATACGAGCAGTACTTC.

The rearrangement joins TRBV27 to TRBJ1-6, with TRBD1 as a possible D gene (6 bases). Per the germline V gene, CDR1 is MNHEY and CDR2 is SMNVEV (reference sequence). V was trimmed by 5 bases and J by 9 bases, leaving 17 bases between them. There are 15 residues in the CDR3. The CDR3, as DNA: TGTGCCAGCAGTGGTCAGTGGGGGGCTGGTTCACCCCTCCACTTT. Translating gives CASSGQWGAGSPLHF.